The 17 T cell receptor beta chains given below trace back to one sample, sequenced in a study of T cell responses to AZD1222 COVID-19 vaccine listed by TCRdb under 2021. The receptor library was made with the immunoSEQ multiplex PCR assay. TCRdb stores this immuneACCESS table with in-frame sequences only. Part of the clones is absent; in the studies checked, under half of the shortfall reflects unresolved V genes, and no reason is known for the rest. The sample table lists around 150,000 clones, approximately 89% of them with a count of one. Less than 1.5% of the sample lies in the top ten. The sample's time point label is to be understood as: about 28 days (+/-7) after the second vaccine dose. Sequenced here: peripheral blood, sampled 28 days after the second AZD1222 dose. All receptors derive from an adult who received the AZD1222 COVID-19 vaccine.

This clone was seen more than once but under ten times. The CDR3 sequence: CASSIGTSGTYEQYF. The CDR3 DNA sequence: TGTGCCAGCTCGATCGGGACTAGCGGAACCTACGAGCAGTACTTC. The chain uses TRBV18 and TRBJ2-7; 11 bases are a match to TRBD2. The germline CDR1 and CDR2 sequences are KGHSH and LQKENI. V lost 6 bases and J lost 2; bases outside the gene matches: 6. The length of the CDR3 is 15 residues.

The CDR3 spells CASSSQGYNEQFF. CDR3 nucleotides: TGTGCCAGCAGCTCCCAGGGGTACAATGAGCAGTTCTTC. The chain combines TRBV7-9 with TRBJ2-1; D might be TRBD1 (6 bases). CDR1 is SEHNR, CDR2 FQNEAQ, per germline (reference sequence). V was cut by 4 bases and J by 4 bases, with 8 bases left in between. The CDR3 contains 13 residues. The variable domain in full, with the rest retrieved from reference TRBV7-9 and TRBJ2-1, is DTGVSQNPRHKITKRGQNVTFRCDPISEHNRLYWYRQTLGQGPEFLTYFQNEAQLEKSRLLSDRFSAERPKGSFSTLEIQRTEQGDSAMYLCASSSQGYNEQFFGPGTRLTVL.

This clone has a single count. V is TRBV6-2 or TRBV6-3 and J is TRBJ1-1; TRBD1 aligns across 10 bases. The germline V gene has CDR1 MNHEY and CDR2 SVGEGT. J lost 3 bases, V lost 5 bases, and 3 bases had no gene match. The CDR3 has 14 amino acids. The CDR3 region is CASSRQGADTEAFF. CDR3 in DNA: TGTGCCAGCAGTCGACAGGGGGCTGACACTGAAGCTTTCTTT.

The chain uses TRBV19 and TRBJ1-2; D is possibly TRBD1 (5 bases). V lost 5 bases and J 0 bases, leaving 13 bases between the germline ends. The germline V gene encodes CDR1 LNHDA and CDR2 SQIVND (reference sequence). The CDR3 runs to 15 residues. This chain's CDR3 is CASSEGPIANYGYTF. CDR3 nucleotides: TGTGCCAGTAGTGAGGGACCGATAGCTAACTATGGCTACACCTTC.

The V call is TRBV9, the J call TRBJ2-3, with unresolved D. Germline assignment: CDR1 SGDLS and CDR2 YYNGEE. Trimming stripped 0 bases from V and 1 base from J, with 9 bases between. The CDR3 covers 15 residues. In nucleotides, the CDR3 is TGTGCCAGCAGCGTAGCAATCACCCGCACAGATACGCAGTATTTT. Protein: CASSVAITRTDTQYF.

This clone appeared a few times. The chain couples TRBV7-9 to TRBJ1-2; 8 nucleotides line up with TRBD1. The CDR3 extends over 15 amino acids. Germline-derived CDR1 and CDR2 are SEHNR and FQNEAQ (reference sequence). The junction had 10 bases not matched to a gene; V was cut back by 2 bases and J by 8 bases. The CDR3 sequence is CASSLIPGGVRGYTF. Written as DNA, the CDR3 is TGTGCCAGCAGCTTAATTCCAGGGGGCGTGCGAGGCTACACCTTC.

This chain connects TRBV15 to TRBJ1-4; D unclear. V lost 3 bases and J 4 bases, leaving 12 bases between the germline ends. The germline gives CDR1 LNHNV, CDR2 YYDKDF (reference sequence). The CDR3 has 15 residues. The CDR3 loop reads CATSSQTNFNEKLFF. In DNA form, the CDR3 reads TGTGCCACCAGCAGTCAAACTAATTTTAATGAAAAACTGTTTTTT.

This chain connects TRBV29-1 to TRBJ1-2; no definite D call. V lost 4 bases, J lost 1 base, and 10 bases lay in between. The germline V gene encodes CDR1 SQVTM and CDR2 ANQGSEA. The CDR3 is 13 residues long. CDR3 residues: CSVAPPGNYGYTF. Here the CDR3 DNA reads TGCAGCGTTGCTCCGCCTGGTAACTATGGCTACACCTTC.

This rearrangement joins TRBV6-5 to TRBJ1-1; D remains ambiguous. This CDR3 contains 12 residues. Trimming shortened V by 2 bases and J by 7 bases, and 8 bases separated the two germline ends. The germline gives CDR1 MNHEY, CDR2 SVGAGI. CDR3 DNA: TGTGCCAGCAGTTACCCCGAGGGTGAAGCTTTCTTT. Translating it yields CASSYPEGEAFF.

This sequence joins TRBV6-5 and TRBJ2-6; perhaps TRBD1 as D (6 bases). Germline-derived CDR1 and CDR2 are MNHEY and SVGAGI. Trimming removed 8 bases from V and 2 bases from J, with 13 bases in between. The CDR3 runs 15 residues. This CDR3 is CASGLQGTGANVLTF. The CDR3 nucleotides read TGTGCCAGCGGGTTACAGGGAACTGGGGCCAACGTCCTGACTTTC.

The V gene is TRBV6-5, the J gene TRBJ2-2; TRBD1 might be the D (5 bases). The CDR3 has 15 amino acids. Trimming removed 7 bases at V and 7 bases at J, with 19 bases between. Germline CDR1 and CDR2: MNHEY and SVGAGI. The CDR3 here is CASNKRAMGHGELFF. The CDR3 DNA sequence: TGTGCCAGCAATAAACGGGCTATGGGGCACGGGGAGCTGTTTTTT.

The chain recombines TRBV6-5 with TRBJ1-2; D is ambiguous. CDR1 is MNHEY, CDR2 SVGAGI, per germline. This CDR3 is 13 amino acids long. Trimming stripped 5 bases from V and 8 bases from J, with 15 bases between. CDR3 in amino acids: CASSRTSNQGYTF. CDR3 nucleotides: TGTGCCAGCAGTCGAACCTCAAATCAGGGCTACACCTTC.

The chain links TRBV6-1 to TRBJ1-5; 7 nucleotides line up with TRBD1. Germline V gene sequence: CDR1 MNHNS, CDR2 SASEGT. This CDR3 is built from 14 residues. With V trimmed by 3 bases and J by 2 bases, 1 base remained unmatched. CDR3 residues: CASSDRGGNQPQHF. CDR3 sequence (DNA): TGTGCCAGCAGTGACAGGGGGGGCAATCAGCCCCAGCATTTT.

The CDR3 sequence is CASSQISGRGNEQFF. CDR3 in DNA: TGTGCCAGCAGCCAAATTAGCGGGAGAGGTAATGAGCAGTTCTTC. The chain carries TRBV11-2 and TRBJ2-1; 9 nucleotides match TRBD2. The CDR3 length is 15 residues. Trimming at V came to 5 bases and at J to 7 bases, leaving 9 bases not matched to a gene. The germline V gene has CDR1 SGHAT and CDR2 FQNNGV.

CDR3 amino acids: CAISEEGGWETQYF. The DNA of the CDR3 is TGTGCCATCAGTGAGGAGGGGGGCTGGGAGACCCAGTACTTC. The rearrangement joins TRBV10-3 to TRBJ2-5; D is perhaps TRBD1 or TRBD2 (6 bases each). V lost 2 bases and J 5 bases, leaving 12 bases between the germline ends. The germline gives CDR1 ENHRY, CDR2 SYGVKD. This CDR3 is built from 14 residues.

The chain has TRBV27 and TRBJ2-5; tentatively, D is TRBD1 (6 bases). V lost 5 bases and J 4 bases, leaving 17 bases between the germline ends. The V gene's germline CDR1 is MNHEY and CDR2 SMNVEV (reference sequence). This CDR3 contains 15 residues. CDR3 in DNA: TGTGCCAGCAGTCCCTACTGGGGACAACGAGAGACCCAGTACTTC. Translated, it gives CASSPYWGQRETQYF.

This chain links TRBV4-3 with TRBJ1-4; the D gene is possibly TRBD1 (5 bases). Trimming took off 0 bases at V and 1 base at J, with 18 bases between the two ends. The CDR3 totals 19 residues. CDR1 is LGHNA and CDR2 is YSLEER in the germline V gene. The CDR3 nucleotides are TGCGCCAGCAGCCAAGATCGCGGGGGGAGGCCGGGAACTAATGAAAAACTGTTTTTT. It encodes CASSQDRGGRPGTNEKLFF.